This T cell receptor (beta chain) was identified in a study of T cell changes during pregnancy in multiple sclerosis (dated by TCRdb to between 2017 and 2020). Describing the broader study: In women with multiple sclerosis, the researchers looked at how the T cell repertoire shifted as pregnancy progressed.

There are 15 amino acids in the CDR3, from cysteine to phenylalanine inclusive. The kept DNA is CDR3 alone, 45 bases in frame from the first base. The germline V gene (reference sequence) yields SEHNR for CDR1 and FQNEAQ for CDR2. For this chain, trimming is 2 bases at the V end and 2 bases at the J end, and the number of junction bases without a gene match is 4. Library generation was performed with the immunoSEQ multiplex PCR assay. The table was pulled from immuneACCESS by TCRdb, which kept in-frame rearrangements only. Such tables lose some clones; where checked, under half of the loss comes from unresolved V genes, and the rest has no known cause. Within this sample are about 85,000 clones, with approximately 90% of them counted one time only. More than 2% of the sample is taken by the ten largest. Regarding this clone: It lacks a known antigen. No clone much larger than this one lies a single base away; base qualities are absent.

This receptor was identified in a female donor with multiple sclerosis, enrolled in a pregnancy study. This chain is built from TRBV7-9 and TRBJ1-2, and TRBD1 aligns with 8 junction nucleotides. This material consisted of peripheral blood, taken in the first trimester of pregnancy. The CDR3 is CASSLQGAGNYGYTF. The sequenced DNA: TGTGCCAGCAGCTTACAGGGGGCCGGGAACTATGGCTACACCTTC.